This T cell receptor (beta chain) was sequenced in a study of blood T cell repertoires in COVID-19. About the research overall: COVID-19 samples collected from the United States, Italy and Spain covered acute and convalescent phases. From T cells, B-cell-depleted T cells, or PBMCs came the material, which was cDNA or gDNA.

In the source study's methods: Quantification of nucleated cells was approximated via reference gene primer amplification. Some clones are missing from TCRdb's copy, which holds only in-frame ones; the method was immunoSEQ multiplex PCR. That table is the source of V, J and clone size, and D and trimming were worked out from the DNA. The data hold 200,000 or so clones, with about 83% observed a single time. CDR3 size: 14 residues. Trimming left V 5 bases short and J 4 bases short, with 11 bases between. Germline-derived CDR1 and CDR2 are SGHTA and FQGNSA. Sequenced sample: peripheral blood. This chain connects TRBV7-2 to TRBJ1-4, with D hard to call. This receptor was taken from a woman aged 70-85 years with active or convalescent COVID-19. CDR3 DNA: TGTGCCAGCAGCCTATCTCCCATTAATGAAAAACTGTTTTTT. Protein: CASSLSPINEKLFF.